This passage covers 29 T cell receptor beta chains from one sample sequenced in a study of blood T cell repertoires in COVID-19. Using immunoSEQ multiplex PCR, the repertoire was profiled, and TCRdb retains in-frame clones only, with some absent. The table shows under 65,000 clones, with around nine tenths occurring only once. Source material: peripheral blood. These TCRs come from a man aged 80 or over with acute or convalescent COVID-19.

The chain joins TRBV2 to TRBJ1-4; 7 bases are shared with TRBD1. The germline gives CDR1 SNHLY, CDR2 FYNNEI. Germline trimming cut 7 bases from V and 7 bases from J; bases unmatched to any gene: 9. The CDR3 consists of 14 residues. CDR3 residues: CASKTGSESEKLFF. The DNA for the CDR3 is TGTGCCAGCAAGACAGGGTCGGAAAGTGAAAAACTGTTTTTT.

This chain's CDR3 is CASSLGQGAFDNYGYTF. DNA of the CDR3: TGTGCCAGCAGCTTAGGGCAGGGGGCCTTCGATAACTATGGCTACACCTTC. The chain couples TRBV5-6 to TRBJ1-2; 8 bases fit TRBD1. The germline CDR1 and CDR2 sequences are SGHDT and YYEEEE. There are 17 residues in the CDR3. Losses at the gene ends were 2 bases for V and 1 base for J; bases not matched to a gene: 10.

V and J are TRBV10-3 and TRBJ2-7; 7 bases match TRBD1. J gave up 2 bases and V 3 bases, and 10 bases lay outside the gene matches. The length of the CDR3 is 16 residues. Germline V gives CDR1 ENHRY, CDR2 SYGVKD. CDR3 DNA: TGTGCCATCAGTGACCTCTCGGACAGGTCGGCCTACGAGCAGTACTTC. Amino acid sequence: CAISDLSDRSAYEQYF.

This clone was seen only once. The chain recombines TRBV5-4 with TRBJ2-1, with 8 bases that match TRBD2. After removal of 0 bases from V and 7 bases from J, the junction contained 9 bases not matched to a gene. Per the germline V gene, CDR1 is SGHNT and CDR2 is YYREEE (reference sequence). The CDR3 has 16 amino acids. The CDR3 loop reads CASSLGGGGPRNEQFF. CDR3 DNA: TGTGCCAGCAGCTTGGGCGGCGGGGGGCCCCGAAATGAGCAGTTCTTC. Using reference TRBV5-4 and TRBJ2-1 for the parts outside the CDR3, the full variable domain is ETGVTQSPTHLIKTRGQQVTLRCSSQSGHNTVSWYQQALGQGPQFIFQYYREEENGRGNFPPRFSGLQFPNYSSELNVNALELDDSALYLCASSLGGGGPRNEQFFGPGTRLTVL.

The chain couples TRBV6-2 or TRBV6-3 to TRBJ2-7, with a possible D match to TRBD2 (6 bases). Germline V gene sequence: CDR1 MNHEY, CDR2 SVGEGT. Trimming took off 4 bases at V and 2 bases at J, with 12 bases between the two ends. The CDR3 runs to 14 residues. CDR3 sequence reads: CASSSAGTAYEQYF. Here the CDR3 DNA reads TGTGCCAGCAGTTCTGCGGGGACGGCCTACGAGCAGTACTTC.

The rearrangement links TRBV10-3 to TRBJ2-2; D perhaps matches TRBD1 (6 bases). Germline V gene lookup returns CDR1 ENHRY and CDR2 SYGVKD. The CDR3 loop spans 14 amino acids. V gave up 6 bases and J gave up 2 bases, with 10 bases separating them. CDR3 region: CAISRDTNTGELFF. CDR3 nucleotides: TGTGCCATCAGCCGGGACACCAACACCGGGGAGCTGTTTTTT.

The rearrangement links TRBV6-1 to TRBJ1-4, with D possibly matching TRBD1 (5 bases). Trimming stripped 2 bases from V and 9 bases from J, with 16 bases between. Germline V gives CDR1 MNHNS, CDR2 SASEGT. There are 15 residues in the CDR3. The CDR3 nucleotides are TGTGCCAGCAGTGAAACGGGAGGGGCTGTGAAAAAACTGTTTTTT. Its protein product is CASSETGGAVKKLFF.

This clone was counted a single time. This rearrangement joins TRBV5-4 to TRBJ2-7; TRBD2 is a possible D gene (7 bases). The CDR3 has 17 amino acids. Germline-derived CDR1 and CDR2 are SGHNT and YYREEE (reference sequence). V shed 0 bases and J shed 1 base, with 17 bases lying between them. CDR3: CASSLGDLRGQSYEQYF. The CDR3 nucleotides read TGTGCCAGCAGCTTGGGGGACTTGCGGGGGCAATCCTACGAGCAGTACTTC.

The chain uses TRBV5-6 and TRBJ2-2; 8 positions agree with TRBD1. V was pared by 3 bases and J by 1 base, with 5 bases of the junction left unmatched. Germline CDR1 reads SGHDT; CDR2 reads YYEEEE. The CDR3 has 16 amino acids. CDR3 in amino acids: CASSYLGQGNTGELFF. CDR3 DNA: TGTGCCAGCAGCTATCTTGGACAGGGGAACACCGGGGAGCTGTTTTTT.

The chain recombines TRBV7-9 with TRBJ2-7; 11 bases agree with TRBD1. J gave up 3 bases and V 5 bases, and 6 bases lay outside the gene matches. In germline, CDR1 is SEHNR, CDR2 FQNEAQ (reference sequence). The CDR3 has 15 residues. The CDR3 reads CASSAPGQGDYEQYF. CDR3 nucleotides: TGTGCCAGCAGCGCTCCGGGACAGGGGGACTACGAGCAGTACTTC.

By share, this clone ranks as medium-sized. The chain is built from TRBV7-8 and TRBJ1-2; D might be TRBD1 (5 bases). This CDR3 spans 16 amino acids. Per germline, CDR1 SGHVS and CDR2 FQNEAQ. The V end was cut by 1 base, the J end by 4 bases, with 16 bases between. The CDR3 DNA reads TGTGCCAGCAGCTTAGATGGGGGGATCCTGGGCTATGGCTACACCTTC. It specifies CASSLDGGILGYGYTF.

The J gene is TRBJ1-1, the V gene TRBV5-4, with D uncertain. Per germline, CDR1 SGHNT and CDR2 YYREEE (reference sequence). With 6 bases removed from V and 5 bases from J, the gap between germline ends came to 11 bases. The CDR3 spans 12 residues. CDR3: CASKRAGTEAFF. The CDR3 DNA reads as TGTGCCAGCAAAAGAGCGGGTACTGAAGCTTTCTTT. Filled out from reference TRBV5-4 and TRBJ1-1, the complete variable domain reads ETGVTQSPTHLIKTRGQQVTLRCSSQSGHNTVSWYQQALGQGPQFIFQYYREEENGRGNFPPRFSGLQFPNYSSELNVNALELDDSALYLCASKRAGTEAFFGQGTRLTVV.

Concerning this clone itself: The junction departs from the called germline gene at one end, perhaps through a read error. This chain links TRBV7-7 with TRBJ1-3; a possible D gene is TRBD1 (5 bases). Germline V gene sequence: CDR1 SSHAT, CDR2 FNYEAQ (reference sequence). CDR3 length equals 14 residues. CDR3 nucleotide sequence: TGTGCTAGCAGCTTAGACAGCTCTGGAAACACCATATATTTT. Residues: CASSLDSSGNTIYF.

The CDR3 spells CATSNGRGAGKTQYF. The CDR3 bases are TGTGCCACCAGCAATGGGCGGGGGGCCGGAAAGACCCAGTACTTC. The chain couples TRBV15 to TRBJ2-5, with 8 bases fitting TRBD2. Per germline, CDR1 LNHNV and CDR2 YYDKDF (reference sequence). This CDR3 spans 15 amino acids. V lost 4 bases and J lost 6; bases outside the gene matches: 10.

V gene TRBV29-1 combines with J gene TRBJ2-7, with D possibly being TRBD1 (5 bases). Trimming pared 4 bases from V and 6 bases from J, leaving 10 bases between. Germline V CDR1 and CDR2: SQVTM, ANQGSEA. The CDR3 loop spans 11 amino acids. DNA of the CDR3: TGCAGCGTTGGCTCAGGGATCGAGCAGTACTTC. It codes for CSVGSGIEQYF.

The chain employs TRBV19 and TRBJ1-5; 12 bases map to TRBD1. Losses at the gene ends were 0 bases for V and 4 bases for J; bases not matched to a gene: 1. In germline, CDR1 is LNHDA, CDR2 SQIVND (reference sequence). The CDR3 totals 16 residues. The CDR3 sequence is CASSIEGQGANQPQHF. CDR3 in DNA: TGTGCCAGTAGTATAGAGGGACAGGGGGCAAATCAGCCCCAGCATTTT.

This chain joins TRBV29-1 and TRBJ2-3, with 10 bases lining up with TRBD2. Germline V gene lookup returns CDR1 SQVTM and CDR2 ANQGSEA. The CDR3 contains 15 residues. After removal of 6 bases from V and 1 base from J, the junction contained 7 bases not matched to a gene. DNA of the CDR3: TGCAGCGTCGCGTCTCTAGCGGGGGGCACAGATACGCAGTATTTT. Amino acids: CSVASLAGGTDTQYF.

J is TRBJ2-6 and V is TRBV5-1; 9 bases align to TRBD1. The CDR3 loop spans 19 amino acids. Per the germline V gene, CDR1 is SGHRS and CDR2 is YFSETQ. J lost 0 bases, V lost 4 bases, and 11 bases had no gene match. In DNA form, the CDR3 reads TGCGCCAGCAGCACCCCCGGGGACAGGGACCCCTCTGGGGCCAACGTCCTGACTTTC. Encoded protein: CASSTPGDRDPSGANVLTF.

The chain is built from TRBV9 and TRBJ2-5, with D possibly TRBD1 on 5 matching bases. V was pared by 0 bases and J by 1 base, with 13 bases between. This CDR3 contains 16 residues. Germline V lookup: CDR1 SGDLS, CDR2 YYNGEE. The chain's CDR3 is CASSVGQPDSQETQYF. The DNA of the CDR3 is TGTGCCAGCAGCGTAGGACAGCCCGATTCCCAAGAGACCCAGTACTTC.

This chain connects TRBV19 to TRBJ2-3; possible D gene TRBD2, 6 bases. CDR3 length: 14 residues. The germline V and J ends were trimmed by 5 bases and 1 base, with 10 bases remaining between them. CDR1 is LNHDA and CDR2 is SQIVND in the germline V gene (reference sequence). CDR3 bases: TGTGCCAGTAGTCCCCAGCGGGGCACAGATACGCAGTATTTT. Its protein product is CASSPQRGTDTQYF.

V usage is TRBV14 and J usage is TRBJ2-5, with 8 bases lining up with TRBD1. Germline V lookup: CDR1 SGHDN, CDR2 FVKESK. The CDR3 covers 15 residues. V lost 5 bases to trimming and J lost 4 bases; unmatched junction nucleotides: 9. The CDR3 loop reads CASSVQGAGPETQYF. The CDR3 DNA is TGTGCCAGCAGCGTGCAGGGGGCAGGACCAGAGACCCAGTACTTC.

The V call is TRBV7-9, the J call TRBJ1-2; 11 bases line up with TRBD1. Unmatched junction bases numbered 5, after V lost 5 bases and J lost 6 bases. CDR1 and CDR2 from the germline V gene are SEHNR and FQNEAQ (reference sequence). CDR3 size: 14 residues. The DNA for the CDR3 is TGTGCCAGCAGCCTACAGGACAGGGGGCATGGCTACACCTTC. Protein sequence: CASSLQDRGHGYTF.

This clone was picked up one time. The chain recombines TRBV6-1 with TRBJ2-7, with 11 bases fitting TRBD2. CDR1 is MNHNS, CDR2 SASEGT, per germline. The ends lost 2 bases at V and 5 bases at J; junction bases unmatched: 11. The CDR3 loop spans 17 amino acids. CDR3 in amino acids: CASSELWVAGGWDEQYF. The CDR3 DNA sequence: TGTGCCAGCAGTGAACTGTGGGTAGCGGGAGGGTGGGACGAGCAGTACTTC.

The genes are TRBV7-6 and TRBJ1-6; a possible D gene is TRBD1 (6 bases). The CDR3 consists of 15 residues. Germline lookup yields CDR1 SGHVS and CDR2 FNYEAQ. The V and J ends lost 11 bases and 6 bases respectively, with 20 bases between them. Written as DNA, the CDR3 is TGTGCCGGTGACCCGGACCAGGGGATTAATTCACCCCTCCACTTT. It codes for CAGDPDQGINSPLHF.

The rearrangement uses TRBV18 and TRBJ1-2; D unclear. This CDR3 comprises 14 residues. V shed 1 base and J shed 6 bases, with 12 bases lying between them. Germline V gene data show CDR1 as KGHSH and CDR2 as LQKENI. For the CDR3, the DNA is TGTGCCAGCTCACCACGGGGAGGGCCAGATGGCTACACCTTC. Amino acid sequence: CASSPRGGPDGYTF.

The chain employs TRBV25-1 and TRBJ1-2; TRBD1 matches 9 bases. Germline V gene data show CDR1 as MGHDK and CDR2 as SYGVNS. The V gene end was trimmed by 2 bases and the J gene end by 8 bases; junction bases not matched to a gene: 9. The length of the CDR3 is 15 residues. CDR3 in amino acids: CASSEPDRGLAGYTF. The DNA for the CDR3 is TGTGCCAGCAGTGAACCGGACAGGGGACTCGCGGGCTACACCTTC.

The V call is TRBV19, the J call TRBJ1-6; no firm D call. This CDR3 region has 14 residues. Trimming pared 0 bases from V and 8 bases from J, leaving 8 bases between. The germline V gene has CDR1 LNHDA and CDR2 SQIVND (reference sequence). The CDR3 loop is CASSIDEGHSPLHF. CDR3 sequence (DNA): TGTGCCAGTAGTATAGATGAGGGTCATTCACCCCTCCACTTT.

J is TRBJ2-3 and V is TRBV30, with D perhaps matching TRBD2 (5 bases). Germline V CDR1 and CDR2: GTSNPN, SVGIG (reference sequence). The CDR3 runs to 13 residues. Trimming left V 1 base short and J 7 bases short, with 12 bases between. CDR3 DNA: TGTGCCTGGAGTGCGGCGGGTTCTCATACGCAGTATTTT. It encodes CAWSAAGSHTQYF.

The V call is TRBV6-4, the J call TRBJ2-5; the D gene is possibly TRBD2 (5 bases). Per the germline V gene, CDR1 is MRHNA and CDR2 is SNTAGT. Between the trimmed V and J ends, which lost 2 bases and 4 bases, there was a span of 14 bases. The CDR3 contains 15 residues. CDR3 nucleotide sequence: TGTGCCAGCAGTGACGGCGCTAGCAGAAGAGAGACCCAGTACTTC. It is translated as CASSDGASRRETQYF.